The following is a T cell receptor beta chain sequence with its context. This clone was seen only once. Its cognate antigen has yet to be identified. No much larger clone is present one base from it, and per-base qualities are unavailable. The data belong to a study of blood T cell repertoires in COVID-19 (dated by TCRdb to 2018 to 2021). Looking at the study overall: Collaborator samples came from the United States, Italy and Spain and covered acute and convalescent phases of COVID-19. The repertoires were released in a freely available public database intended as a resource for research on the immune response to SARS-CoV-2. Subjects who had been exposed to COVID-19, were actively infected with it, or had recovered from it provided the deeply sampled blood TCRbeta repertoires that made up the dataset. The material from the prospective study consisted of cDNA or gDNA derived from T cells, B-cell-depleted T cells, or PBMCs. Where available, HLA class I and class II types were taken from metadata supplied by the sample provider and were not determined by assay-based typing. Samples were obtained from the ongoing ImmuneRACE study (first 160 participants) and from about 1,300 subjects provided by 6 global collaborators. Nearly every sample came with metadata listing a de-identified subject ID, COVID-19 status, age in years and sex. Findings and caveats that apply to the study as a whole: Clinical and demographic metadata were provided uncurated, with the amount varying by source and participant.

Each collaborating institution followed its own protocols to collect whole blood in K2EDTA tubes. Collaborator samples were shipped for TCRbeta analysis as frozen whole blood, isolated PBMCs, or DNA extracted from either sample type. TCRbeta CDR3 regions were amplified from genomic DNA using the immunoSEQ Assay, a bias-controlled multiplex PCR. The paper's data handling went like this. Within the assay, amplification of reference gene primers was used to estimate how many nucleated cells each sample contained. To quantify the absolute abundance of each unique TCRbeta CDR3 rearrangement, sequence reads were collapsed and filtered. Productive Simpson clonality was computed per sample as the square root of Simpson's diversity index over productive rearrangements. TCRdb re-hosts the immuneACCESS table, in-frame sequences only. Its copies lack some clones; in the studies checked, an unresolved V gene accounts for under half of them, and the cause for the rest is not known. That table supplies the V and J calls and clone size; D and trimming were determined from the DNA. Across this sample there are 100,000 to 150,000 clones, with around 63% seen only once. The ten largest account for over 2% of the sample.

The material sequenced was peripheral blood. This clonotype was sampled from a woman in her seventies with acute or convalescent COVID-19.

This receptor has the CDR3 CASSSSAGPNQPQHF. The nucleotide sequence reads as follows: TGTGCCAGCAGCTCCTCTGCGGGGCCCAATCAGCCCCAGCATTTT. The chain employs TRBV5-5 and TRBJ1-5; 5 matching bases give a weak D call of TRBD1. The CDR3, cysteine through phenylalanine, is 15 amino acids long. The sequence is cut down to CDR3 DNA, 45 bases in frame from base 1. Via the germline V gene (reference sequence), CDR1 is SGHKS and CDR2 YYEKEE. The germline ends are 13 bases apart after V is trimmed by 3 bases and J by 3 bases.